This TCR beta chain originates from a study of blood T cell repertoires in COVID-19. The wider study: In each case, the material was cDNA or gDNA derived from T cells, B-cell-depleted T cells, or PBMCs.

Produced via immunoSEQ multiplex PCR; TCRdb's table is partial and in-frame only. The sample carries about 480,000 clones, around 89% recorded once. Trimming left V 4 bases short and J 8 bases short, with 18 bases between. CDR1 and CDR2 from the germline V gene are SGHNT and YYREEE (reference sequence). The CDR3 is made up of 15 amino acids. The source material was peripheral blood. The chain combines TRBV5-4 with TRBJ2-2; a weak D match, TRBD1 (5 bases). The receptor was derived from a woman aged 25-40 years with acute or convalescent COVID-19. CDR3 in DNA: TGTGCCAGCAGCCCAGTCGATATTGGGGCTGGGGAGCTGTTTTTT. Its translation is CASSPVDIGAGELFF.